These T cell receptor beta chains were read from a single sample in a study of blood T cell repertoires in COVID-19. Using immunoSEQ multiplex PCR, the repertoire was profiled, and TCRdb retains in-frame clones only, with some absent. Here the sample spans about 150,000 clones, 75% to 85% being singletons. Sequenced input: peripheral blood. The receptor source for this set is a man in his sixties with acute or convalescent COVID-19. Each CDR3 is given without its conserved first and last residue. Fields, in order: J gene, clone size, V gene, CDR3 protein. Only some rows state a clone size, as once, few, many or a class for expanded clones.

TRBJ2-3,NA,TRBV7-2,ASSTSSGVSTDTQY
TRBJ1-4,NA,TRBV3-1/TRBV3-2,ASSQGTAENEKLF
TRBJ2-7,NA,TRBV28,ASSFLAGDTYEQY
TRBJ1-2,few,TRBV30,AWTGINYGYT
TRBJ1-5,once,TRBV2,ASSEGDSNQPQH
TRBJ1-1,NA,TRBV6-2/TRBV6-3,ASSPSEKNTEAF
TRBJ1-2,NA,TRBV5-4,ASSLTPKTDRAGRGYT
TRBJ1-5,few,TRBV5-1,ASSWGQGANQPQH
TRBJ1-5,NA,TRBV19,ASSIGTGNQPQH
TRBJ2-1,NA,TRBV7-2,ASSLGALGQRNNEQF
TRBJ1-6,NA,TRBV5-6,ASSLGQVDSPLH
TRBJ2-1,few,TRBV30,AWPGLEACEQF
TRBJ1-1,NA,TRBV11-2,ASSQGAGLGGTEAF
TRBJ2-7,NA,TRBV10-3,AISESRYYEQY
TRBJ2-1,NA,TRBV4-3,ASSHSLAGGPYEQF
TRBJ1-6,NA,TRBV5-5,ASSWGQGDSPLH
TRBJ2-2,NA,TRBV13,ASSLYGGTGELF
TRBJ2-5,NA,TRBV7-3,ASSIGQKETQY
TRBJ2-7,once,TRBV27,ASSLNRGQHEQY
TRBJ1-5,NA,TRBV28,ASRGQSNQPQH
TRBJ2-2,few,TRBV5-6,ASSLWHTGELF
TRBJ1-2,NA,TRBV28,ASSPGGQGYGYT
TRBJ1-3,NA,TRBV3-1/TRBV3-2,ASSPDSRSGNTIY
TRBJ2-2,NA,TRBV15,ATATATGELF
TRBJ1-4,NA,TRBV2,ASSGRQASNEKLF
TRBJ1-2,NA,TRBV5-4,ASTFPGNRNYGYT
TRBJ2-2,once,TRBV6-5,ASIRDRVTGELF